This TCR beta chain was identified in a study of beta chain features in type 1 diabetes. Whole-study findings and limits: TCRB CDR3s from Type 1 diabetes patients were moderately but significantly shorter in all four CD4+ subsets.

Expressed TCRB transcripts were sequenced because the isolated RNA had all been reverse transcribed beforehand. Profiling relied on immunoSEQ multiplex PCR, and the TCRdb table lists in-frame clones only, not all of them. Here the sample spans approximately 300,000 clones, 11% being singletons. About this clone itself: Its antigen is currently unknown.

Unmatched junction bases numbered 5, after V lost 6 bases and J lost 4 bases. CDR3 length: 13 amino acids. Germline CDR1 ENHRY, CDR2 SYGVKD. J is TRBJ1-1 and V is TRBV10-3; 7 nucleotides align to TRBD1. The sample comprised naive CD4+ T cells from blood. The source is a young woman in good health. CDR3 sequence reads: CAISATGATEAFF. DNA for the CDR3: TGTGCCATCAGCGCCACAGGGGCCACTGAAGCTTTCTTT.